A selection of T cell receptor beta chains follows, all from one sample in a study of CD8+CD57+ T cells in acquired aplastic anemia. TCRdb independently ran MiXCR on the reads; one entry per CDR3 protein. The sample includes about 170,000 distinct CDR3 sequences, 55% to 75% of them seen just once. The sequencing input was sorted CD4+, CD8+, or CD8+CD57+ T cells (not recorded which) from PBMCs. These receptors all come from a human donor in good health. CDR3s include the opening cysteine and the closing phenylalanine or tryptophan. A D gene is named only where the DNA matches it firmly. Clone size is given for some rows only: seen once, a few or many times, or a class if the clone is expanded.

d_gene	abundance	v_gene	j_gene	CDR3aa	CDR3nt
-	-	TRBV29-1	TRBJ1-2	CSVELPGNYGYTF	TGTAGCGTTGAACTCCCAGGGAACTATGGCTACACCTTC
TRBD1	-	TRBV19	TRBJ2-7	CASSTGTGGAEQYF	TGTGCCAGTAGTACGGGGACAGGGGGCGCCGAGCAGTACTTC
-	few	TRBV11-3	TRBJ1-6	CASSLGTGLSYNSPLHF	TGTGCCAGCAGCTTAGGAACAGGCCTCTCCTATAATTCACCCCTCCACTTT
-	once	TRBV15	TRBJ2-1	CATSSPALVAGPYNEQFF	TGTGCCACCAGCAGTCCTGCCCTGGTTGCGGGTCCCTACAATGAGCAGTTCTTC
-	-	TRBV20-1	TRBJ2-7	CSASHRLAYEQYF	TGCAGTGCTAGTCATCGACTGGCCTACGAGCAGTACTTC
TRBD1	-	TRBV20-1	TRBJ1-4	CSATTGGLGKLFF	TGCAGTGCTACCACAGGGGGCCTTGGAAAACTGTTTTTT
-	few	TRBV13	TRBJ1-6	CASSLGGTYNSPLHF	TGTGCCAGCAGCTTGGGCGGTACCTATAATTCACCCCTCCACTTT
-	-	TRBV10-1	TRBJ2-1	CASSPLVGLGNEQFF	TGCGCCAGCAGTCCGCTAGTCGGGTTGGGCAATGAGCAGTTCTTC
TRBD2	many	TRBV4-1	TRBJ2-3	CASSHGTSPSGDTQYF	TGCGCCAGCAGCCATGGGACTAGCCCGAGTGGAGATACGCAGTATTTT
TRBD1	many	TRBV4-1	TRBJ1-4	CASSQDRDRATTNEKLFF	TGCGCCAGCAGCCAAGATAGAGACAGGGCGACAACTAATGAAAAACTGTTTTTT
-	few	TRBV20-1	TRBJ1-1	CSAKDAEGSSTEAFF	TGCAGTGCTAAGGACGCTGAGGGTTCGAGCACTGAAGCTTTCTTT
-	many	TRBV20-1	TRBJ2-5	CSAPEGGMETQYF	TGCAGTGCTCCCGAGGGGGGGATGGAGACCCAGTACTTC
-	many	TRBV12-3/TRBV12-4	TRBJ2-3	CASSYRQRSTDTQYF	TGTGCCAGCAGCTACCGACAGAGAAGCACAGATACGCAGTATTTT
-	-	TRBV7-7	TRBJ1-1	CASSLSPSTEAFF	TGTGCTAGCAGCTTAAGTCCGAGCACTGAAGCTTTCTTT
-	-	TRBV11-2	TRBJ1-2	CASSTDSSYGYTF	TGTGCCAGCAGCACGGACAGCAGTTATGGCTACACCTTC
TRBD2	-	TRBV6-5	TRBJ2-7	CASSRPSGRGEQYF	TGTGCCAGCAGTCGCCCTAGCGGGAGAGGCGAGCAGTACTTC
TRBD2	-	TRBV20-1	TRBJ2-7	CSARGLAGGRPAYEQYF	TGCAGTGCTAGGGGACTAGCGGGAGGGCGTCCCGCCTACGAGCAGTACTTC
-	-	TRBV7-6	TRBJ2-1	CVSSLGGVNEQFF	TGTGTCAGCAGCTTAGGTGGGGTAAATGAGCAGTTCTTC
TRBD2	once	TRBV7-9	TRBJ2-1	CASSPTGTSGGATSQFF	TGTGCCAGCAGCCCCACCGGGACTAGCGGGGGGGCGACCTCGCAGTTCTTC
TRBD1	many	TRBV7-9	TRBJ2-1	CASSLVGGGEQFF	TGTGCCAGCAGCTTAGTAGGGGGCGGTGAGCAGTTCTTC
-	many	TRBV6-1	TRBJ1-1	CASSEFFMNTEAFF	TGTGCCAGCAGTGAATTCTTCATGAACACTGAAGCTTTCTTT
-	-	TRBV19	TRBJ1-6	CASSIGGRGDSPLHF	TGTGCCAGTAGTATAGGCGGCAGGGGAGATTCACCCCTCCACTTT
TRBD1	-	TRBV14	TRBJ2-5	CASSQPGTVQETQYF	TGTGCCAGCAGCCAACCTGGGACAGTCCAAGAGACCCAGTACTTC
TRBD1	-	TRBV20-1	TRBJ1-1	CSARLDRGSTEAFF	TGCAGTGCTAGACTCGACAGGGGCAGCACTGAAGCTTTCTTT
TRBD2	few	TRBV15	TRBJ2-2	CATGRLAGNTGELFF	TGTGCCACCGGCCGACTAGCGGGCAACACCGGGGAGCTGTTTTTT
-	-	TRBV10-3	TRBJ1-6	CAISESGSSYNSPLHF	TGTGCCATCAGTGAGTCAGGGAGCTCCTATAATTCACCCCTCCACTTT
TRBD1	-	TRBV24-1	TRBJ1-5	CATSGGQGNQPQHF	TGTGCCACCAGTGGGGGACAGGGGAATCAGCCCCAGCATTTT
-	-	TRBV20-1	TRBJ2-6	CSAGESGANVLTF	TGCAGTGCTGGAGAATCTGGGGCCAACGTCCTGACTTTC
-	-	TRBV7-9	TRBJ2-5	CASSRPLGTQYF	TGTGCCAGCAGCCGTCCCCTAGGGACCCAGTACTTC
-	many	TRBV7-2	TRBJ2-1	CASSFEGGTIGEQFF	TGTGCCAGCAGCTTTGAGGGAGGCACAATAGGTGAGCAGTTCTTC
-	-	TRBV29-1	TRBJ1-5	CSVAAGVGQPQHF	TGCAGCGTTGCCGCAGGGGTGGGGCAGCCCCAGCATTTT
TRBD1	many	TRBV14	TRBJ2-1	CASSQDQGQGNYNEQFF	TGTGCCAGCAGCCAAGACCAGGGACAGGGCAACTACAATGAGCAGTTCTTC
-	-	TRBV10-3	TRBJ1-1	CATVGSSIPIEAFF	TGTGCCACCGTCGGAAGCAGTATACCTATTGAAGCTTTCTTT
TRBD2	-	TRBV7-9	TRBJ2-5	CASSSPTSGSETQYF	TGTGCCAGCAGCTCCCCGACTAGCGGGAGCGAGACCCAGTACTTC
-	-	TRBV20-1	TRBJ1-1	CSARAFLDTEAFF	TGCAGTGCTAGAGCATTTTTGGACACTGAAGCTTTCTTT
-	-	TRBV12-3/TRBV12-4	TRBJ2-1	CASSFGAVRSSYNEQFF	TGTGCCAGCAGTTTTGGTGCAGTCCGGAGCTCCTACAATGAGCAGTTCTTC
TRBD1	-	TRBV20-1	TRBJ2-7	CSATRTGSYEQYF	TGCAGTGCGACAAGGACAGGGTCCTACGAGCAGTACTTC
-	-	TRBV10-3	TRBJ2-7	CAISELTEGPSEQYF	TGTGCCATCAGTGAGTTGACAGAAGGGCCCAGCGAGCAGTACTTC
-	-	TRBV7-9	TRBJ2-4	CASSLNLAAKNIQYF	TGTGCCAGCAGCCTCAATCTGGCGGCCAAAAACATTCAGTACTTC
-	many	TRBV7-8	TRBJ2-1	CASSFVAEEQFF	TGTGCCAGCAGCTTCGTGGCGGAGGAGCAGTTCTTC
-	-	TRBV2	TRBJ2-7	CASSSTGYYEQYF	TGTGCCAGCAGCTCTACAGGCTACTACGAGCAGTACTTC
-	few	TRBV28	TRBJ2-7	CASSLEPSAYEQYF	TGTGCCAGCAGTTTGGAGCCGAGCGCCTACGAGCAGTACTTC
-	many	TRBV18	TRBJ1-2	CASSPDYGYTF	TGTGCCAGCTCACCAGACTATGGCTACACCTTC
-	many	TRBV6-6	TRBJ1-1	CASSYVTGVNTEAFF	TGTGCCAGCAGTTACGTTACCGGGGTGAACACTGAAGCTTTCTTT
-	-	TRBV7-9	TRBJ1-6	CASSFGSVFADSPLHF	TGTGCCAGCAGCTTCGGTTCAGTTTTCGCCGATTCACCCCTCCACTTT
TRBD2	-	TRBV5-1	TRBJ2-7	CASSRTLAGGPSEQYF	TGCGCCAGCAGCCGGACCCTAGCGGGAGGGCCTAGCGAGCAGTACTTC
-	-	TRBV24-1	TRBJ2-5	CATSDLGAQYF	TGTGCCACCAGTGATTTGGGGGCCCAGTACTTC
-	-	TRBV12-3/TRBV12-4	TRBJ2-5	CASSLQGYSNQPQYF	TGTGCCAGCAGTTTACAAGGGTATAGCAATCAGCCCCAGTACTTC
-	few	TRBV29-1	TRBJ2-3	CSVETLASASTDTQYF	TGCAGCGTTGAAACTTTGGCTAGTGCTAGCACAGATACGCAGTATTTT
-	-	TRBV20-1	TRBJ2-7	CSARTSDAAYEQYF	TGCAGTGCTAGGACTTCGGACGCAGCCTACGAGCAGTACTTC
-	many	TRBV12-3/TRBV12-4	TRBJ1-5	CASSIAGNNQPQHF	TGTGCCAGCAGTATCGCAGGGAACAATCAGCCCCAGCATTTT
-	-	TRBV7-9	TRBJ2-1	CASSSIWDNEQFF	TGTGCCAGCAGCTCCATCTGGGACAATGAGCAGTTCTTC
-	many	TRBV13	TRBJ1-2	CASSLGGRNYYGYTF	TGTGCCAGCAGCTTAGGAGGCAGGAACTACTATGGCTACACCTTC